Listed below are T cell receptor beta chains from one sample, sequenced in a study of blood T cell repertoires in COVID-19. This table comes from immunoSEQ multiplex PCR, and its TCRdb copy is limited to in-frame clones, with some not included. The sample shows roughly 350,000 clones, 85% to 90% of them seen only once. The specimen was peripheral blood. Receptor source: a woman in her 70s with COVID-19, enrolled during active disease. Both conserved end residues are part of each CDR3. Fields, in order: CDR3 length, D gene, V gene, clone size, J gene, CDR3 protein, CDR3 DNA. A D gene is named only where the DNA matches it firmly. A row's size may be missing; if present it is once, few, many or a size class.

>16|TRBD1|TRBV2|-|TRBJ1-5
CASSVGQGTSNQPQHF
TGTGCCAGCAGTGTAGGACAGGGAACGAGCAATCAGCCCCAGCATTTT
>18|-|TRBV5-1|-|TRBJ1-3
CASSFLGTPPGSGNTIYF
TGCGCCAGCAGCTTCCTGGGGACACCCCCTGGATCTGGAAACACCATATATTTT
>14|TRBD1|TRBV28|-|TRBJ1-5
CASRDRDRYQPQHF
TGTGCCAGCAGGGACAGGGATCGCTATCAGCCCCAGCATTTT
>14|-|TRBV5-8|-|TRBJ1-1
CASSSRSATTEAFF
TGTGCCAGCAGCAGTCGTAGCGCTACCACTGAAGCTTTCTTT
>14|-|TRBV6-1|-|TRBJ1-5
CASSEWGERQPQHF
TGTGCCAGCAGTGAATGGGGGGAACGTCAGCCCCAGCATTTT
>14|-|TRBV4-1|-|TRBJ1-1
CASSHLGQNTEAFF
TGCGCCAGCAGCCACCTTGGACAGAACACTGAAGCTTTCTTT
>15|TRBD1|TRBV2|-|TRBJ2-3
CASRDTGGAGDTQYF
TGTGCCAGCAGGGATACAGGGGGCGCAGGGGATACGCAGTATTTT
>12|-|TRBV7-7|-|TRBJ2-7
CARDSYSYEQYF
TGTGCCAGGGACAGTTATTCCTACGAGCAGTACTTC
>15|TRBD1|TRBV6-5|-|TRBJ2-3
CASSPGTGASDTQYF
TGTGCCAGCAGCCCCGGGACAGGGGCCTCAGATACGCAGTATTTT
>14|-|TRBV2|-|TRBJ2-5
CASSDSQPPRTQYF
TGTGCCAGCAGTGATTCGCAGCCACCTAGGACCCAGTACTTC
>16|TRBD2|TRBV7-2|-|TRBJ2-3
CASSPKAGGLTDTQYF
TGTGCCAGCAGCCCCAAGGCGGGGGGGTTAACAGATACGCAGTATTTT
>15|-|TRBV7-2|once|TRBJ1-5
CASSSEGGVGQPQHF
TGTGCCAGCAGCTCTGAGGGGGGGGTCGGGCAGCCCCAGCATTTT
>14|TRBD1|TRBV19|few|TRBJ2-7
CASSSGQGPYEQYF
TGTGCCAGTAGTTCGGGACAGGGGCCCTACGAGCAGTACTTC
>13|-|TRBV5-4|-|TRBJ2-1
CASRDSSYNEQFF
TGTGCCAGCAGGGACAGCTCCTACAATGAGCAGTTCTTC
>17|TRBD1|TRBV23-1|-|TRBJ1-2
CASSQSDREGANYGYTF
TGCGCCAGCAGTCAATCTGACAGGGAAGGGGCTAACTATGGCTACACCTTC
>15|TRBD1|TRBV5-1|once|TRBJ2-1
CASSYRTGRRDEQFF
TGCGCCAGCAGCTACCGGACAGGGAGAAGGGATGAGCAGTTCTTC
>14|TRBD1|TRBV18|-|TRBJ1-1
CASSPPGTGGEAFF
TGTGCCAGCTCACCACCGGGGACAGGGGGTGAAGCTTTCTTT
>15|-|TRBV7-8|-|TRBJ1-5
CASSLAPDGGTTQHF
TGTGCCAGCAGCTTAGCTCCGGACGGGGGTACGACCCAGCATTTT
>16|TRBD1|TRBV3-1/TRBV3-2|-|TRBJ1-2
CASSQVSPQGVYGYTF
TGTGCCAGCAGCCAAGTGTCCCCACAGGGGGTCTATGGCTACACCTTC
>13|-|TRBV18|-|TRBJ1-5
CASSPQGEQPQHF
TGTGCCAGCTCACCACAGGGGGAACAGCCCCAGCATTTT
>16|TRBD1|TRBV28|-|TRBJ2-2
CASSLIGTGYTGELFF
TGTGCCAGCAGTCTAATCGGGACAGGCTACACCGGGGAGCTGTTTTTT
>12|-|TRBV6-5|-|TRBJ1-2
CASTGNNYGYTF
TGTGCCAGCACGGGTAATAACTATGGCTACACCTTC
>14|TRBD1|TRBV5-1|-|TRBJ2-1
CASGTGISYNEQFF
TGCGCCAGCGGGACAGGGATCTCCTACAATGAGCAGTTCTTC
>14|-|TRBV7-8|-|TRBJ1-2
CASSIGVSDYGYTF
TGTGCCAGCAGTATCGGGGTATCGGACTATGGCTACACCTTC